This T cell receptor (beta chain) was found in a study of PD-L1 blockade in urothelial cancer. CDR3 length: 13 residues. The J segment lost 5 bases and the V segment lost 5 bases, leaving 5 bases of the junction unmatched. In germline, CDR1 is SGHRS, CDR2 YFSETQ. The protocol was immunoSEQ multiplex PCR, while the TCRdb copy is restricted to in-frame clones and leaves out a portion. The table has more than 35,000 clones, around 80% seen once. The sample in question was PBMCs, obtained around atezolizumab (anti-PD-L1) treatment. This clonotype was sampled from a man between 65 and 85 years old with urothelial cancer. The chain combines TRBV5-1 with TRBJ2-5, with TRBD2 matching 8 bases. The CDR3, as DNA: TGCGCCAGCAGGACTAGCGAGACGGAGACCCAGTACTTC. It encodes CASRTSETETQYF.